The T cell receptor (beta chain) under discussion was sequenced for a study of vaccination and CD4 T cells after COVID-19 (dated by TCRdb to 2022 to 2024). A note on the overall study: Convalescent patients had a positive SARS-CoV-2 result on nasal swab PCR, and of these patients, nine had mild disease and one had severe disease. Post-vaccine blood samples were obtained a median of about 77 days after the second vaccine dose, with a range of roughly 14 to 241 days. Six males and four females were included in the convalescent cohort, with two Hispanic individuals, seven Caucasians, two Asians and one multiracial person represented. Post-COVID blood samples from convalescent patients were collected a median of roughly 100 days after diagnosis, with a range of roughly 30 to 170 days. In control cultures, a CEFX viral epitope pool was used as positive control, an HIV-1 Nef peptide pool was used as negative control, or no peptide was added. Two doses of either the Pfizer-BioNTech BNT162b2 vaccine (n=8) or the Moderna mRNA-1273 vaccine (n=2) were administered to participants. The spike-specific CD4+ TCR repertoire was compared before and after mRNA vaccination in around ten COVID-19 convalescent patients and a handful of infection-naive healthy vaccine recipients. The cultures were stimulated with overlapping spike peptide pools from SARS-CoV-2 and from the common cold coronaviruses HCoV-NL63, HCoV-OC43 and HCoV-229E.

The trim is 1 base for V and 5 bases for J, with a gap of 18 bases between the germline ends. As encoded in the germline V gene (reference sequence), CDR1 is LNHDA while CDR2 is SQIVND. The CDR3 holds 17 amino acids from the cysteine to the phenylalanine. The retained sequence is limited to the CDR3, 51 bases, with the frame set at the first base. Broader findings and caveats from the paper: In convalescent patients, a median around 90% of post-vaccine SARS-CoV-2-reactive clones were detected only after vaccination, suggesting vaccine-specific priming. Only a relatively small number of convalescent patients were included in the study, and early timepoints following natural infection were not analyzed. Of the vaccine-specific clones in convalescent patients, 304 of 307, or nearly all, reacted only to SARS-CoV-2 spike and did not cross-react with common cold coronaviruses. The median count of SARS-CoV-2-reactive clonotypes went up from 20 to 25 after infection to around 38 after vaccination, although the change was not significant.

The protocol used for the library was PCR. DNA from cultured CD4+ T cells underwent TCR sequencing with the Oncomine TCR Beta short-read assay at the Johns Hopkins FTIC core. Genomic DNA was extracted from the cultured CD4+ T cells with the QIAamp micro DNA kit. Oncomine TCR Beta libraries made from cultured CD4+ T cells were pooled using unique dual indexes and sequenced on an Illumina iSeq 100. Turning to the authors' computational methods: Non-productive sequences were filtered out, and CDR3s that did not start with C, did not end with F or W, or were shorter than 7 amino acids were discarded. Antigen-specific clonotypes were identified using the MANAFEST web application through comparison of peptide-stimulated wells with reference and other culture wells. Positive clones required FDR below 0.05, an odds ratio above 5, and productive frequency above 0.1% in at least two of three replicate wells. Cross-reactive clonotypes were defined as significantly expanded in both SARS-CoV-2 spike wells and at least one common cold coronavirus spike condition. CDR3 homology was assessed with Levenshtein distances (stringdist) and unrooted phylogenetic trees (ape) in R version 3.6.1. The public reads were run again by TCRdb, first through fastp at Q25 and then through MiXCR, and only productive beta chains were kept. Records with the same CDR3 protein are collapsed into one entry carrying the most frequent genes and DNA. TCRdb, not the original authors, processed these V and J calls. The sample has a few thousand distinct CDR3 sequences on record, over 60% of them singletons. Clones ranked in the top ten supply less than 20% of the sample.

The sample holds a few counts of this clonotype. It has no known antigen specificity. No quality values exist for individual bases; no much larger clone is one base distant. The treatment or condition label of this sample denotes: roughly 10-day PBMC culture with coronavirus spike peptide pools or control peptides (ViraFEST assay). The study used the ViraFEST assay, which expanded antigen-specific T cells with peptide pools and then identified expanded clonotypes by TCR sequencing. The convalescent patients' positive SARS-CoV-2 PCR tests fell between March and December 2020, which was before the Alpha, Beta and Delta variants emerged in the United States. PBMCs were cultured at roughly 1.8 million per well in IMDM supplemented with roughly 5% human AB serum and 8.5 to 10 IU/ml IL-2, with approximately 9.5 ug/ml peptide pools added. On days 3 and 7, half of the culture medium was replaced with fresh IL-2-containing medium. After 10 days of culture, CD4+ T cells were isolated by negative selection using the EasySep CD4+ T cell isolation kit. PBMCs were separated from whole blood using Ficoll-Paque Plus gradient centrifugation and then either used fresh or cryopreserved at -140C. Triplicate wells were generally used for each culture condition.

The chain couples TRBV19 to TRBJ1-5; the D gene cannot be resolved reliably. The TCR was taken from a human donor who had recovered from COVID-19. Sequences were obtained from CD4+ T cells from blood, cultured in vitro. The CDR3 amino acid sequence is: CASSIASRTAFHQPQHF. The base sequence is TGTGCCAGTAGTATAGCCAGTAGGACGGCATTCCATCAGCCCCAGCATTTT. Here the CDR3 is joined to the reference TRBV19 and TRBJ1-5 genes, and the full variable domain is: DGGITQSPKYLFRKEGQNVTLSCEQNLNHDAMYWYRQDPGQGLRLIYYSQIVNDFQKGDIAEGYSVSREKKESFPLTVTSAQKNPTAFYLCASSIASRTAFHQPQHFGDGTRLSIL.